This paragraph reports one T cell receptor (beta chain). The germline V and J ends were trimmed by 1 base and 3 bases, with 10 bases remaining between them. Germline assignment: CDR1 SGHAT and CDR2 FQDESV (reference sequence). The CDR3 has 14 amino acids. As originally analysed: Amplification of reference gene primers was used by the study to estimate nucleated cell counts. Assay used: immunoSEQ multiplex PCR; TCRdb lists only in-frame clones, some missing. V and J calls and clone size are those listed in that table; D and trimming were worked out from the DNA. The sample contains tens of thousands of clones, 75% to 90% of which appear only once. The data stem from a study of blood T cell repertoires in COVID-19. On the study more broadly: There were acute and convalescent COVID-19 samples, and they came from the United States, Italy and Spain. T cells, B-cell-depleted T cells, or PBMCs supplied cDNA or gDNA.

Sequenced sample: peripheral blood. This TCR derives from a human donor in a cohort sampled during active COVID-19. The chain has TRBV11-1 and TRBJ2-7; possible D gene TRBD2, 5 bases. The CDR3 here is CASSLDPGDYEQYF. The CDR3 bases are TGTGCCAGCAGCTTAGATCCCGGGGACTACGAGCAGTACTTC.